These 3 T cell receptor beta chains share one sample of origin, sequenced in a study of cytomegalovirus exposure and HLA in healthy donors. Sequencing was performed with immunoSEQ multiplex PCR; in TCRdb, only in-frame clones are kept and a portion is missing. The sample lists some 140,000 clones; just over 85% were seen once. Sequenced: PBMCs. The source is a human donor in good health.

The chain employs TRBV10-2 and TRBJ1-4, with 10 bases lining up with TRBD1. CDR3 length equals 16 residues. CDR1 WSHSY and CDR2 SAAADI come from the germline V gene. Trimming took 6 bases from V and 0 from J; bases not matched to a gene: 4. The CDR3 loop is CASSQGQGATNEKLFF. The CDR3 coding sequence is TGCGCCAGCAGCCAAGGACAGGGGGCAACTAATGAAAAACTGTTTTTT.

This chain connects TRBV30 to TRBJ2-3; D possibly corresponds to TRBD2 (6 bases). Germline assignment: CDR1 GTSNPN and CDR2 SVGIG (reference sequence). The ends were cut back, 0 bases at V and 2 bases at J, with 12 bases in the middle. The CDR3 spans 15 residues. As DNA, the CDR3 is TGTGCCTGGAGTGTCGGGACTGACTACACAGATACGCAGTATTTT. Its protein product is CAWSVGTDYTDTQYF.

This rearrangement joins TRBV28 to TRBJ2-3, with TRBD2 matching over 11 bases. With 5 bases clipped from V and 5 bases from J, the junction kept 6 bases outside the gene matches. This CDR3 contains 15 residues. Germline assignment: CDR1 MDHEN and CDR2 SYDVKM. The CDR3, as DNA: TGTGCCAGCAGTAGTAGCGGGAGGGCAGGAGATACGCAGTATTTT. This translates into CASSSSGRAGDTQYF.